One and the same sample provided the 22 T cell receptor beta chains below, sequenced in a study of cytomegalovirus exposure and HLA in healthy donors. The PCR contained 60 Vbeta and 13 Jbeta primers. Sequenced by immunoSEQ multiplex PCR; TCRdb stores in-frame clones only, minus some. The sample contains more than 110,000 clones, about 10% of which appear only once. The sample was PBMCs. These receptors all stem from a man between 50 and 59 years old in good health and CMV-seronegative.

This clone is labeled as medium-sized. This chain uses TRBV5-1 with TRBJ2-3; TRBD2 aligns across 8 bases. The CDR3 extends over 14 amino acids. CDR1 SGHRS and CDR2 YFSETQ come from the germline V gene. The junction had 4 bases not matched to a gene; V was cut back by 4 bases and J by 3 bases. The DNA for the CDR3 is TGCGCCAGCAGCCACACGGGGGGGACAGATACGCAGTATTTT. Residues: CASSHTGGTDTQYF.

V and J are TRBV7-2 and TRBJ2-4; a possible D gene is TRBD2 (6 bases). Germline V gene lookup returns CDR1 SGHTA and CDR2 FQGNSA. V lost 1 base and J lost 6, with 16 bases in between. The CDR3 has 16 amino acids. The DNA for the CDR3 is TGTGCCAGCAGCTTAGGGTATGGGGGGTCAGGAAACATTCAGTACTTC. This codes for CASSLGYGGSGNIQYF. Full variable domain (rest looked up from reference TRBV7-2 and TRBJ2-4): GAGVSQSPSNKVTEKGKDVELRCDPISGHTALYWYRQSLGQGLEFLIYFQGNSAPDKSGLPSDRFSAERTGGSVSTLTIQRTQQEDSAVYLCASSLGYGGSGNIQYFGAGTRLSVL.

This clone has only a few counts. V gene TRBV6-6 combines with J gene TRBJ1-2; a weak D match, TRBD1 (6 bases). The CDR3 covers 12 residues. Germline V CDR1 and CDR2: MNHNY, SVGAGI (reference sequence). Trimming stripped 4 bases from V and 4 bases from J, with 7 bases between. In nucleotides, the CDR3 is TGTGCCAGCAGTTCACAGGGCTATGGCTACACCTTC. Translation: CASSSQGYGYTF.

V is TRBV7-2 and J is TRBJ1-4, with unresolved D. The CDR3 length is 15 residues. Trimming stripped 5 bases from V and 0 bases from J, with 10 bases between. Germline V lookup: CDR1 SGHTA, CDR2 FQGNSA. The CDR3 spells CASSPAGTTNEKLFF. CDR3 in DNA: TGTGCCAGCAGCCCAGCGGGTACAACTAATGAAAAACTGTTTTTT.

The sample holds many counts of this clone. The chain recombines TRBV5-1 with TRBJ1-1; 8 bases align to TRBD1. The CDR3 loop spans 15 amino acids. Unmatched junction bases numbered 5, after V lost 0 bases and J lost 4 bases. Germline V lookup: CDR1 SGHRS, CDR2 YFSETQ. DNA of the CDR3: TGCGCCAGCAGCTTGGGACAGGGGTGGGGCACTGAAGCTTTCTTT. This translates into CASSLGQGWGTEAFF. Full variable domain (remainder filled in from reference TRBV5-1 and TRBJ1-1): KAGVTQTPRYLIKTRGQQVTLSCSPISGHRSVSWYQQTPGQGLQFLFEYFSETQRNKGNFPGRFSGRQFSNSRSEMNVSTLELGDSALYLCASSLGQGWGTEAFFGQGTRLTVV.

The V call is TRBV18, the J call TRBJ2-7, with 9 bases aligning to TRBD1. Per germline, CDR1 KGHSH and CDR2 LQKENI. CDR3 length: 15 amino acids. J gave up 7 bases and V 2 bases, and 9 bases lay outside the gene matches. The DNA of the CDR3 is TGTGCCAGCTCACCAGGACAGGGGAACACTCTAGAGCAGTACTTC. Residues: CASSPGQGNTLEQYF. The complete variable domain, with remaining parts taken from reference TRBV18 and TRBJ2-7, reads NAGVMQNPRHLVRRRGQEARLRCSPMKGHSHVYWYRQLPEEGLKFMVYLQKENIIDESGMPKERFSAEFPKEGPSILRIQQVVRGDSAAYFCASSPGQGNTLEQYFGPGTRLTVT.

J is TRBJ1-1 and V is TRBV30; D call uncertain. With 2 bases removed from V and 1 base from J, the gap between germline ends came to 5 bases. Germline V gene sequence: CDR1 GTSNPN, CDR2 SVGIG (reference sequence). The CDR3 runs 12 residues. Here the CDR3 reads CAWSPRNTEAFF. The CDR3 nucleotides read TGTGCCTGGAGTCCCCGGAACACTGAAGCTTTCTTT.

This clone appeared a few times. V and J are TRBV29-1 and TRBJ1-2; D might be TRBD1 (5 bases). The germline gives CDR1 SQVTM, CDR2 ANQGSEA. There are 12 residues in the CDR3. The CDR3 protein is CSLRESNYGYTF. In DNA form, the CDR3 reads TGCAGTCTCAGGGAATCCAACTATGGCTACACCTTC.

This clone was picked up a small number of times. The V gene is TRBV25-1, the J gene TRBJ2-1, with TRBD2 matching 12 bases. The germline gives CDR1 MGHDK, CDR2 SYGVNS. CDR3 length equals 16 residues. The J segment lost 4 bases and the V segment lost 4 bases, leaving 5 bases of the junction unmatched. The CDR3 DNA reads as TGTGCCAGCAGTGCGCGACTAGCGGGAGCGTACAATGAGCAGTTCTTC. Translation: CASSARLAGAYNEQFF.

This clone was seen a few times. This chain uses TRBV6-1 with TRBJ2-7; 7 bases line up with TRBD1. There are 14 residues in the CDR3. Germline assignment: CDR1 MNHNS and CDR2 SASEGT. V lost 4 bases and J lost 3; bases outside the gene matches: 6. The DNA for the CDR3 is TGTGCCAGCAGTGCCACAGGGGATGTCTACGAGCAGTACTTC. Translated: CASSATGDVYEQYF.

The V call is TRBV5-8, the J call TRBJ1-1; D is possibly TRBD1 (6 bases). Trimming stripped 3 bases from V and 1 base from J, with 7 bases between. CDR1 and CDR2 from the germline V gene are SGHTS and YDEGEE. This CDR3 contains 13 residues. Here the CDR3 DNA reads TGTGCCAGCAGCTGGGGACAGAACACTGAAGCTTTCTTT. Protein sequence: CASSWGQNTEAFF.

This clone was counted only a few times. This sequence joins TRBV6-5 and TRBJ2-2, with a possible D match to TRBD2 (5 bases). The CDR3 has 13 amino acids. The germline CDR1 and CDR2 sequences are MNHEY and SVGAGI. Trimming took 8 bases from V and 6 from J, leaving 13 bases between them. CDR3: CASQVRRSGELFF. The CDR3 coding sequence is TGTGCCAGCCAAGTAAGGAGGTCCGGGGAGCTGTTTTTT.

This clone was seen a few times. V is TRBV10-3 and J is TRBJ2-5; TRBD2 is a possible D gene (5 bases). The germline V and J ends were trimmed by 4 bases and 3 bases, with 9 bases remaining between them. Per the germline V gene, CDR1 is ENHRY and CDR2 is SYGVKD. CDR3 length: 13 residues. The CDR3 spells CAISGGPKETQYF. CDR3 bases: TGTGCCATCAGTGGAGGGCCCAAAGAGACCCAGTACTTC.

Only a few counts were recorded for this clone. The rearrangement joins TRBV29-1 to TRBJ1-1; D not resolved. CDR1 and CDR2 from the germline V gene are SQVTM and ANQGSEA. V was clipped by 7 bases and J by 1 base, with 10 bases between them. This CDR3 has 12 amino acids. The CDR3 region has the DNA TGCAGCGCCCTGACTGAGAACACTGAAGCTTTCTTT. Residues: CSALTENTEAFF.

Only a few counts were recorded for this clone. V usage is TRBV7-9 and J usage is TRBJ1-2; a weak D match, TRBD1 (5 bases). The germline gives CDR1 SEHNR, CDR2 FQNEAQ (reference sequence). CDR3 size: 13 residues. V lost 5 bases to trimming and J lost 4 bases, with 11 bases between them. CDR3 coding DNA: TGTGCCAGCAGCACAGGAAAGATCTATGGCTACACCTTC. It yields the protein CASSTGKIYGYTF.

The chain uses TRBV29-1 and TRBJ2-2, with 12 bases that match TRBD2. This CDR3 has 18 residues. Trimming at V came to 7 bases and at J to 5 bases, leaving 17 bases not matched to a gene. Germline V gives CDR1 SQVTM, CDR2 ANQGSEA. The CDR3 region is CSGKRASGGERGTGELFF. For the CDR3, the DNA is TGCAGCGGAAAGAGGGCTAGCGGGGGGGAACGTGGGACCGGGGAGCTGTTTTTT.

This clone was seen a few times. V is TRBV28 and J is TRBJ1-2; 7 nucleotides agree with TRBD1. The germline CDR1 and CDR2 sequences are MDHEN and SYDVKM. This CDR3 region has 15 residues. V lost 2 bases and J lost 2; bases outside the gene matches: 5. Here the CDR3 DNA reads TGTGCCAGCAGTTTACTCACGACAGGGAACTATGGCTACACCTTC. Its protein is CASSLLTTGNYGYTF.

The chain is built from TRBV2 and TRBJ2-3; 8 bases are a match to TRBD1. Germline V CDR1 and CDR2: SNHLY, FYNNEI. The length of the CDR3 is 15 residues. Losses at the gene ends were 4 bases for V and 0 bases for J; bases not matched to a gene: 3. CDR3 in amino acids: CASSVGTGSTDTQYF. As DNA, the CDR3 is TGTGCCAGCAGTGTAGGGACAGGAAGCACAGATACGCAGTATTTT. The full variable domain, completed using reference TRBV2 and TRBJ2-3, is EPEVTQTPSHQVTQMGQEVILRCVPISNHLYFYWYRQILGQKVEFLVSFYNNEISEKSEIFDDQFSVERPDGSNFTLKIRSTKLEDSAMYFCASSVGTGSTDTQYFGPGTRLTVL.

This clone was counted between two and nine times. The chain couples TRBV19 to TRBJ2-7; tentatively, D is TRBD2 (5 bases). The germline gives CDR1 LNHDA, CDR2 SQIVND (reference sequence). V gave up 7 bases and J gave up 3 bases, with 19 bases separating them. The CDR3 consists of 15 residues. This CDR3 is CASTPREGSLYEQYF. The DNA for the CDR3 is TGTGCCAGTACCCCCCGGGAAGGGTCCCTCTACGAGCAGTACTTC.

The table lists this clone with a few counts. The chain employs TRBV28 and TRBJ2-7; 7 nucleotides match TRBD1. Germline V gene lookup returns CDR1 MDHEN and CDR2 SYDVKM. This CDR3 comprises 14 residues. V shed 7 bases and J 6 bases; nucleotides not matched to a gene: 12. Here the CDR3 reads CASNRQGFRSEQYF. The CDR3 DNA follows: TGTGCCAGCAACAGACAGGGCTTTCGGTCCGAGCAGTACTTC.

The chain is built from TRBV29-1 and TRBJ2-3; TRBD2 matches 12 bases. CDR1 SQVTM and CDR2 ANQGSEA come from the germline V gene. V gave up 3 bases and J gave up 3 bases; unmatched junction bases: 7. The CDR3 contains 16 residues. CDR3 coding DNA: TGCAGCGTTGACAAACCGGGACTAGCGGGTACAGATACGCAGTATTTT. Translation: CSVDKPGLAGTDTQYF.

The chain recombines TRBV11-3 with TRBJ1-1, with TRBD1 identical over 7 bases. In germline, CDR1 is SGHNT, CDR2 YENEEA. J gave up 12 bases and V 5 bases, and 15 bases lay outside the gene matches. This CDR3 spans 14 amino acids. CDR3 sequence (DNA): TGTGCCAGCAGCCTGACAGGGTACGGGAAGGAAACTTTCTTT. As protein: CASSLTGYGKETFF.